The rows below give T cell receptor beta chains drawn from one sample of a study of T cell changes during pregnancy in multiple sclerosis. The repertoire was sequenced with immunoSEQ multiplex PCR; TCRdb's copy has only in-frame clones and lacks some. The table records 79,000 or so clones, about nine tenths of them present only once. The specimen was peripheral blood, collected before pregnancy. These receptors were collected from a female donor with multiple sclerosis, enrolled in a pregnancy study. Each CDR3 is given with its conserved first and last residue.

j_call | v_call | cdr3_aa
TRBJ2-2 | TRBV5-1 | CASSVQGSTGELFF
TRBJ2-1 | TRBV5-1 | CASSLEIDEQFF
TRBJ2-1 | TRBV5-1 | CASSWGGLAAGEQFF
TRBJ2-7 | TRBV19 | CASSSRRSGGTYEQYF
TRBJ1-2 | TRBV5-5 | CASSSDSARNYGYTF
TRBJ2-2 | TRBV7-2 | CASSLLSGRTTGELFF
TRBJ1-4 | TRBV5-1 | CASSSEGSRGEKLFF
TRBJ2-3 | TRBV7-2 | CASSLVGVPADTQYF
TRBJ2-1 | TRBV7-2 | CASSSLVSTYNEQFF
TRBJ1-3 | TRBV21-1 | CASSKSRDRGISGNTIYF
TRBJ2-5 | TRBV5-4 | CASSWGLVEELGTQYF
TRBJ2-7 | TRBV19 | CASNPSGRGEQYF
TRBJ1-4 | TRBV7-9 | CASSLGTVANEKLFF
TRBJ1-6 | TRBV30 | CAWSDGQGNSPLHF
TRBJ2-1 | TRBV7-9 | CASSLRKGNEQFF
TRBJ2-5 | TRBV4-3 | CASSQDVSHQETQYF
TRBJ1-3 | TRBV30 | CAWSYQGFGNTIYF
TRBJ1-3 | TRBV6-4 | CASSDSSGDGNTIYF
TRBJ1-3 | TRBV18 | CASSPAVSGNTIYF
TRBJ1-5 | TRBV27 | CASRVGQQGQPQHF
TRBJ1-2 | TRBV11-2 | CASSFSKSYGYTF
TRBJ1-4 | TRBV5-1 | CASSLGGQPGEKLFF
TRBJ2-7 | TRBV18 | CASSPPVTNEQYF
TRBJ2-7 | TRBV6-6 | CASSYSGAGDGWGQYF
TRBJ1-2 | TRBV6-6 | CASSYPGQGGYGYTF
TRBJ1-2 | TRBV18 | CASSPDRVYGYTF